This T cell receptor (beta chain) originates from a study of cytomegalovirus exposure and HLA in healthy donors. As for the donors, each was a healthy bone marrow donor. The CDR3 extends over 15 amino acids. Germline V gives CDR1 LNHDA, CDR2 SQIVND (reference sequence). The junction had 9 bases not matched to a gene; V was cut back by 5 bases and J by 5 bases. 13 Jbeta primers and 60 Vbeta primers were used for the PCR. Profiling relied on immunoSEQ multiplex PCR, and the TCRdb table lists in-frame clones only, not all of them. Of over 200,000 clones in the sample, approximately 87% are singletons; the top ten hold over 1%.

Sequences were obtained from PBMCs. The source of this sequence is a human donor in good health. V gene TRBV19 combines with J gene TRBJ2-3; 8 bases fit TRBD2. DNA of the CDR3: TGTGCCAGTAGTCGCGAGCGGGAGTGGATAGATACGCAGTATTTT. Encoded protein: CASSREREWIDTQYF.